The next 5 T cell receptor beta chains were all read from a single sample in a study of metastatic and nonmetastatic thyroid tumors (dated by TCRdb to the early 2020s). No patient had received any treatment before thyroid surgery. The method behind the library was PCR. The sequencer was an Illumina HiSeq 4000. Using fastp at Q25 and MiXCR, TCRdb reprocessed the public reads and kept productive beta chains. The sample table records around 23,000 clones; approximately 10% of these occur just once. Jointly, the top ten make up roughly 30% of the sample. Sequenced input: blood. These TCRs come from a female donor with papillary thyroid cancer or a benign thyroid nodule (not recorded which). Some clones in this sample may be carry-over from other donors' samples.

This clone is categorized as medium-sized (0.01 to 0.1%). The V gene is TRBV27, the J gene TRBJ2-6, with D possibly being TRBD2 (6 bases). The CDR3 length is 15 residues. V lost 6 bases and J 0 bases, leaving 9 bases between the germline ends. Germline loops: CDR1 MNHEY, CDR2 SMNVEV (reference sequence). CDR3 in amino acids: CASRSAGSGANVLTF. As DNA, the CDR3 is TGTGCCAGCAGATCAGCGGGCTCTGGGGCCAACGTCCTGACTTTC.

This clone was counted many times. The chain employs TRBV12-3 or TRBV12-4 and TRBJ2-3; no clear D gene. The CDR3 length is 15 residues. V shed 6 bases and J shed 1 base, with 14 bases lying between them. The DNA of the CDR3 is TGTGCCAGCAGCCGGTATGATGGGGGCACAGATACGCAGTATTTT. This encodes CASSRYDGGTDTQYF.

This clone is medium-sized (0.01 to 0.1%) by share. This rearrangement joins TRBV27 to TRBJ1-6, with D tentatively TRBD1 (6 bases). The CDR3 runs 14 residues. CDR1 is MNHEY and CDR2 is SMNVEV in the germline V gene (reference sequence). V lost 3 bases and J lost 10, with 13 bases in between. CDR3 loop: CASSFYRVGSPLHF. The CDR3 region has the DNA TGTGCCAGCAGTTTCTACAGGGTCGGGTCACCCCTCCACTTT.

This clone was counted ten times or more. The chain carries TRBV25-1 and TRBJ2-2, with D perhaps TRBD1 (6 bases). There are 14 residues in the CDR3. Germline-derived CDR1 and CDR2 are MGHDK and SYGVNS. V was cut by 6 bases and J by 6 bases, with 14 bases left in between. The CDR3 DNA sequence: TGTGCCAGCAGACACACAGGGAAAGCCGGGGAGCTGTTTTTT. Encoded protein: CASRHTGKAGELFF.

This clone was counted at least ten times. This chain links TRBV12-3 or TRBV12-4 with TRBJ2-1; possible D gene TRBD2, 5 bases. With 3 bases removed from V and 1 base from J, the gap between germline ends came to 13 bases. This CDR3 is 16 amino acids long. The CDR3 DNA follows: TGTGCCAGCAGTTTCCTTCCCGGGGATTCCTACAATGAGCAGTTCTTC. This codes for CASSFLPGDSYNEQFF.